A selection of T cell receptor beta chains follows, all from one sample in a study of cytotoxic CD8 clonotypes in ibrutinib-treated CLL. Method: immunoSEQ multiplex PCR; TCRdb's copy keeps in-frame clones and lacks some. This sample carries about 130,000 clones, approximately 80% of them seen once, and the ten largest clones take 3% to 4%. The sequences come from PBMCs, collected after 24 months of ibrutinib treatment. The receptors derive from a human donor with chronic lymphocytic leukemia. Each CDR3 is given with its conserved first and last residue. Fields, in order: clone size, D gene, V gene, J gene, CDR3 DNA, CDR3 protein. The D gene is left open where the match is weak. Only some rows state a clone size, as once, few, many or a class for expanded clones.

size: .; D: .; V: TRBV19; J: TRBJ1-5; DNA: TGTGCCAGTAGCTCGGGACATGGTGGCAATCAGCCCCAGCATTTT; CDR3: CASSSGHGGNQPQHF
size: .; D: .; V: TRBV18; J: TRBJ1-2; DNA: TGTGCCAGCTCACCGGACGGTGGAGGCTACACCTTC; CDR3: CASSPDGGGYTF
size: .; D: .; V: TRBV7-2; J: TRBJ1-1; DNA: TGTGCCAGCAGCTTAGGTGTCAGGGCGAACACTGAAGCTTTCTTT; CDR3: CASSLGVRANTEAFF
size: .; D: TRBD1; V: TRBV6-1; J: TRBJ2-7; DNA: TGTGCCAGCAGGGTACAGGGGGCCGCCTACGAGCAGTACTTC; CDR3: CASRVQGAAYEQYF
size: few; D: .; V: TRBV7-2; J: TRBJ2-2; DNA: TGTGCCAGCAGCTCCTCCAGGGGTGGGACCGGGGAGCTGTTTTTT; CDR3: CASSSSRGGTGELFF
size: .; D: TRBD1; V: TRBV19; J: TRBJ1-1; DNA: TGTGCCAGTAGTACCCCCCCCGGGACAGGGAAGAACACTGAAGCTTTCTTT; CDR3: CASSTPPGTGKNTEAFF
size: .; D: .; V: TRBV2; J: TRBJ2-7; DNA: TGTGCCAGCACTCGGGGCAGGGCCGCCTACGAGCAGTACTTC; CDR3: CASTRGRAAYEQYF
size: .; D: .; V: TRBV6-6; J: TRBJ2-7; DNA: TGTGCCAGCAGTGTACCGCGGCAGGGGAGTAACGAGCAGTACTTC; CDR3: CASSVPRQGSNEQYF
size: .; D: TRBD1; V: TRBV6-5; J: TRBJ1-3; DNA: TGTGCCAGCAGTTACTCGGTCAGGGGGCCTGGAAACACCATATATTTT; CDR3: CASSYSVRGPGNTIYF
size: few; D: .; V: TRBV7-8; J: TRBJ1-6; DNA: TGTGCCAGCAGCGTAGGAAATAGGGGGAATTCACCCCTCCACTTT; CDR3: CASSVGNRGNSPLHF
size: .; D: TRBD2; V: TRBV9; J: TRBJ2-7; DNA: TGTGCCAGCAGCGTAGTACGGGGGGGCCGGCAGTACTTC; CDR3: CASSVVRGGRQYF
size: few; D: .; V: TRBV5-6; J: TRBJ1-4; DNA: TGTGCCAGCAGCCCCCAGGGGAGACCCGAACTCTCGGCGTTT; CDR3: CASSPQGRPELSAF
size: .; D: .; V: TRBV10-1; J: TRBJ2-7; DNA: TGCGCCAGCACCGCAGGGTCTGGGGGCGAGCAGTACTTC; CDR3: CASTAGSGGEQYF
size: .; D: .; V: TRBV6-5; J: TRBJ2-7; DNA: TGTGCCAGCAGTCCCGACCACCGCTACGAGCAGTACTTC; CDR3: CASSPDHRYEQYF
size: .; D: .; V: TRBV6-6; J: TRBJ1-6; DNA: TGTGCCAGCAGGACCGGGACGTTTTATAATTCACCCCTCCACTTT; CDR3: CASRTGTFYNSPLHF
size: .; D: .; V: TRBV7-8; J: TRBJ1-2; DNA: TGTGCCAGCAGCTTAGGGGTAGGGTATGGCTACACCTTC; CDR3: CASSLGVGYGYTF
size: .; D: .; V: TRBV6-5; J: TRBJ1-6; DNA: TGTGCCAGCAGGCGGGCGGTACTTCGGTCTTCACCCCTCCACTTT; CDR3: CASRRAVLRSSPLHF
size: few; D: TRBD1; V: TRBV28; J: TRBJ2-7; DNA: TGTGCCAGCAGTAAGCCTCTTGGGACAGAGTACTACGAGCAGTACTTC; CDR3: CASSKPLGTEYYEQYF
size: .; D: .; V: TRBV9; J: TRBJ2-1; DNA: TGTGCCAGCAGCGTAGAAGAGTACAATGAGCAGTTCTTC; CDR3: CASSVEEYNEQFF
size: .; D: TRBD2; V: TRBV7-6; J: TRBJ2-5; DNA: TGTGCCAGCAGCTTAGTAACGGGGGGTGAGGGAGAGACCCAGTACTTC; CDR3: CASSLVTGGEGETQYF
size: few; D: TRBD1; V: TRBV19; J: TRBJ1-5; DNA: TGTGCCAGTAGTCCAACACCGACAGGGAAGAGTCAGCCCCAGCATTTT; CDR3: CASSPTPTGKSQPQHF
size: .; D: TRBD1; V: TRBV2; J: TRBJ2-1; DNA: TGTGCCAGCAGGCGGGACAGGTGGGCCAACAATGAGCAGTTCTTC; CDR3: CASRRDRWANNEQFF
size: .; D: .; V: TRBV10-3; J: TRBJ1-2; DNA: TGTGCCATCAGGCCTCCCGTGCAGGGATCGATAGGCTACACCTTC; CDR3: CAIRPPVQGSIGYTF
size: few; D: .; V: TRBV6-5; J: TRBJ1-4; DNA: TGTGCCAGCAGAGGGGACACCGGGACACATGAAAAACTGTTTTTT; CDR3: CASRGDTGTHEKLFF
size: medium-sized; D: TRBD1; V: TRBV7-9; J: TRBJ1-2; DNA: TGTGCCAGCAGCCACGGGACAGTTCCTAACTATGGCTACACCTTC; CDR3: CASSHGTVPNYGYTF
size: .; D: TRBD1; V: TRBV7-2; J: TRBJ2-7; DNA: TGTGCCAGCAGCTTGTGGGACAGGGGCGAGCAGTACTTC; CDR3: CASSLWDRGEQYF
size: .; D: .; V: TRBV27; J: TRBJ1-1; DNA: TGTGCCAGCAGACCCCAACAAGGAGGGAACACTGAAGCTTTCTTT; CDR3: CASRPQQGGNTEAFF
size: once; D: TRBD2; V: TRBV4-1; J: TRBJ2-1; DNA: TGCGCCAGCAGCCAAGGGGTAGGGGACCGGGACTACCGACTTACAGAGTTCTTC; CDR3: CASSQGVGDRDYRLTEFF
size: .; D: TRBD1; V: TRBV28; J: TRBJ2-3; DNA: TGTGCCAGCAGGTCGACAGGGGGAACAGATACGCAGTATTTT; CDR3: CASRSTGGTDTQYF
size: .; D: TRBD1; V: TRBV7-6; J: TRBJ2-2; DNA: TGTGCCAGCAGGACAGGGCCATCCAACCCCGCGAACACCGGGGAGCTGTTTTTT; CDR3: CASRTGPSNPANTGELFF
size: few; D: .; V: TRBV30; J: TRBJ1-6; DNA: TGTGCCTGGAGTCCCAGTAGCTCCTATAATTCACCCCTCCACTTT; CDR3: CAWSPSSSYNSPLHF
size: .; D: .; V: TRBV7-9; J: TRBJ2-1; DNA: TGTGCCAGCAGCTCCTCGGGCCTCTACAATGAGCAGTTCTTC; CDR3: CASSSSGLYNEQFF
size: .; D: .; V: TRBV7-3; J: TRBJ1-3; DNA: TGTGCCAGCAGCTTAGCGACAGCTTCTGGAAACACCATATATTTT; CDR3: CASSLATASGNTIYF
size: few; D: .; V: TRBV5-1; J: TRBJ1-1; DNA: TGCGCCAGCAGCTTGCGAGGGGTGGGCATCACTGAAGCTTTCTTT; CDR3: CASSLRGVGITEAFF
size: .; D: .; V: TRBV5-4; J: TRBJ2-5; DNA: TGTGCCAGCAGCCTCACCCGCGGTGCGGGGGCGACGCAAGAGACCCAGTACTTC; CDR3: CASSLTRGAGATQETQYF
size: .; D: TRBD1; V: TRBV5-1; J: TRBJ2-7; DNA: TGCGCCAGCAGCCCACGGGGACAGGGGAACGAGCAGTACTTC; CDR3: CASSPRGQGNEQYF
size: .; D: .; V: TRBV4-1; J: TRBJ1-3; DNA: TGCGCCAGCAGCCAAGACGGCCTTACAACCTCCTCTGGAAACACCATATATTTT; CDR3: CASSQDGLTTSSGNTIYF
size: .; D: .; V: TRBV7-9; J: TRBJ2-1; DNA: TGTGCCAGCAGCCCGGGACCTAACAATGAGCAGTTCTTC; CDR3: CASSPGPNNEQFF
size: .; D: .; V: TRBV2; J: TRBJ1-1; DNA: TGTGCCAGCAGTGGGACACTAGTCACTGAAGCTTTCTTT; CDR3: CASSGTLVTEAFF
size: .; D: .; V: TRBV7-3; J: TRBJ1-3; DNA: TGTGCCAGCAGCGCCCAACAGGCCAGCTCTGGAAACACCATATATTTT; CDR3: CASSAQQASSGNTIYF
size: .; D: .; V: TRBV7-2; J: TRBJ2-7; DNA: TGTGCCAGCAGCTTAGGGCAGACCTTCTACGAGCAGTACTTC; CDR3: CASSLGQTFYEQYF
size: .; D: TRBD1; V: TRBV5-6; J: TRBJ2-7; DNA: TGTGCCAGCAGCCCCCTTCAAAAAACAGGGGACGAGCAGTACTTC; CDR3: CASSPLQKTGDEQYF